These 28 T cell receptor beta chains were all obtained from the same sample, sequenced in a study of T cells after yellow fever vaccination. MiXCR, run by TCRdb on the 5' RACE reads, gives a single entry per CDR3 protein. Of roughly 250,000 distinct CDR3 sequences listed, 13% are singletons. This specimen consisted of CD4+ T cells sorted from PBMCs, obtained 45 days after the yellow fever booster vaccination. The source is a man between 25 and 39 years old who received the YFV17D yellow fever vaccine.

This clonotype has more than one count but fewer than ten. V usage is TRBV20-1 and J usage is TRBJ2-1; perhaps TRBD2 as D (6 bases). The CDR3 covers 13 residues. Per the germline V gene, CDR1 is DFQATT and CDR2 is SNEGSKA (reference sequence). Between the trimmed V and J ends, which lost 2 bases and 7 bases, there was a span of 12 bases. This chain's CDR3 is CSARPGTQNEQFF. The CDR3 bases are TGCAGTGCTAGACCCGGGACTCAAAATGAGCAGTTCTTC.

This clonotype has more than one count but fewer than ten. The rearrangement links TRBV7-8 to TRBJ1-1; no clear D gene. Trimming took 5 bases from V and 8 from J, leaving 15 bases between them. CDR1 and CDR2 from the germline V gene are SGHVS and FQNEAQ. The CDR3 covers 13 residues. The chain's CDR3 is CASSPRPSGEAFF. For the CDR3, the DNA is TGTGCCAGCAGCCCAAGGCCGTCGGGCGAAGCTTTCTTT.

J is TRBJ2-3 and V is TRBV7-2; a weak D match, TRBD2 (5 bases). V was trimmed by 6 bases and J by 6 bases, leaving 13 bases between them. The CDR3 loop spans 13 amino acids. The germline V gene has CDR1 SGHTA and CDR2 FQGNSA. The CDR3 bases are TGTGCCAGCAGGGACTCGGCCCCGGATACGCAGTATTTT. The encoded protein is CASRDSAPDTQYF. The whole variable domain, remainder taken from reference TRBV7-2 and TRBJ2-3, is GAGVSQSPSNKVTEKGKDVELRCDPISGHTALYWYRQSLGQGLEFLIYFQGNSAPDKSGLPSDRFSAERTGGSVSTLTIQRTQQEDSAVYLCASRDSAPDTQYFGPGTRLTVL.

This clonotype was picked up a small number of times. This chain links TRBV7-2 with TRBJ2-3, with D perhaps matching TRBD1 (7 bases). CDR1 is SGHTA, CDR2 FQGNSA, per germline. Deletions cut 4 bases from V and 11 bases from J, with 22 bases between. This CDR3 has 15 residues. For the CDR3, the DNA is TGTGCCAGCAGCTCCAGCACAGGGGCTGGGGGAGGGCAGTATTTT. It yields the protein CASSSSTGAGGGQYF. The full variable domain, in which reference TRBV7-2 and TRBJ2-3 provide the parts outside the CDR3, is GAGVSQSPSNKVTEKGKDVELRCDPISGHTALYWYRQSLGQGLEFLIYFQGNSAPDKSGLPSDRFSAERTGGSVSTLTIQRTQQEDSAVYLCASSSSTGAGGGQYFGPGTRLTVL.

V gene TRBV5-1 combines with J gene TRBJ1-4, with D uncertain. The V gene's germline CDR1 is SGHRS and CDR2 YFSETQ. The CDR3 spans 14 residues. V lost 4 bases, J lost 4 bases, and 11 bases lay in between. The DNA of the CDR3 is TGCGCCAGCAGCCGAGACGGAAATAATGAAAAACTGTTTTTT. Translation gives CASSRDGNNEKLFF.

The chain uses TRBV7-9 and TRBJ2-1; 8 nucleotides agree with TRBD2. Per germline, CDR1 SEHNR and CDR2 FQNEAQ (reference sequence). The CDR3 sequence is 13 residues long. CDR3: CGVSGRAHNEQFF. The CDR3 nucleotides are TGTGGGGTAAGCGGGAGAGCCCACAATGAGCAGTTCTTC.

The DNA of the CDR3 is TGTGCCAGCAACGGAGGCCCACAGATGAACACCGGGGAGCTGTTTTTT. As protein: CASNGGPQMNTGELFF. The rearrangement links TRBV7-2 to TRBJ2-2; possible D gene TRBD2, 5 bases. The CDR3 length is 16 residues. Germline assignment: CDR1 SGHTA and CDR2 FQGNSA. The V end lost 7 bases, the J end lost 1 base, and 16 bases lay between the germline ends.

This clonotype has a handful of counts. The chain has TRBV4-3 and TRBJ2-7, with a weak D call TRBD2 (6 bases). The V gene's germline CDR1 is LGHNA and CDR2 YSLEER. V dropped 4 bases and J dropped 0 bases, with 16 bases sitting between them. The CDR3 consists of 16 residues. CDR3 DNA: TGCGCCAGCAGCCCCCAGGCTAGCGCAGTCTCCTACGAGCAGTACTTC. The encoded protein is CASSPQASAVSYEQYF.

This clonotype has just a few counts. The rearrangement uses TRBV5-1 and TRBJ1-2, with D possibly TRBD1 on 5 matching bases. CDR1 and CDR2 from the germline V gene are SGHRS and YFSETQ. V was clipped by 4 bases and J by 1 base, with 14 bases between them. This CDR3 is 15 amino acids long. The CDR3 DNA follows: TGCGCCAGCAGCCTCAGGGTCAATCTTAACTATGGCTACACCTTC. It translates to CASSLRVNLNYGYTF.

This clonotype was seen more than once but under ten times. The genes are TRBV7-2 and TRBJ2-1; 7 bases match TRBD1. CDR1 is SGHTA and CDR2 is FQGNSA in the germline V gene. Trimming removed 8 bases from V and 5 bases from J; junction bases left unmatched: 12. The CDR3 runs to 15 residues. CDR3 sequence (DNA): TGTGCCAGCGGAGGTAGGGGGCCGCAGGACAATGAGCAGTTCTTC. Encoded protein: CASGGRGPQDNEQFF. The entire variable domain, with the rest obtained from reference TRBV7-2 and TRBJ2-1, is as follows: GAGVSQSPSNKVTEKGKDVELRCDPISGHTALYWYRQSLGQGLEFLIYFQGNSAPDKSGLPSDRFSAERTGGSVSTLTIQRTQQEDSAVYLCASGGRGPQDNEQFFGPGTRLTVL.

This rearrangement joins TRBV5-1 to TRBJ2-1, with 8 positions matching TRBD2. Germline assignment: CDR1 SGHRS and CDR2 YFSETQ. After removal of 0 bases from V and 6 bases from J, the junction contained 5 bases not matched to a gene. The CDR3 contains 15 residues. CDR3 in DNA: TGCGCCAGCAGCTTGGGGGCTAGCGGGCTCAATGAGCAGTTCTTC. It codes for CASSLGASGLNEQFF.

This chain links TRBV5-6 with TRBJ2-1; 8 positions match TRBD2. The germline V gene has CDR1 SGHDT and CDR2 YYEEEE. This CDR3 has 18 amino acids. The V segment lost 0 bases and the J segment 0 bases; nucleotides outside the gene matches: 8. The CDR3 coding sequence is TGTGCCAGCAGCTTGGCGGCTAGCGGGTTTAGCTCCTACAATGAGCAGTTCTTC. Translating gives CASSLAASGFSSYNEQFF.

V is TRBV7-2 and J is TRBJ2-7; the match to TRBD2 covers 8 bases. With V trimmed by 5 bases and J by 1 base, 7 bases remained unmatched. Germline CDR1 and CDR2: SGHTA and FQGNSA. CDR3 length: 15 amino acids. CDR3 sequence reads: CASSTRAGDSYEQYF. The CDR3 DNA sequence: TGTGCCAGCAGCACCCGAGCGGGGGATTCCTACGAGCAGTACTTC.

This clonotype was seen more than once but under ten times. The CDR3 coding sequence is TGTGCCAGCACCCCTTCCTACACCGGGGAGCTGTTTTTT. Translation: CASTPSYTGELFF. The chain joins TRBV2 to TRBJ2-2; the D is unclear. The CDR3 covers 13 residues. V was cut by 7 bases and J by 3 bases, with 9 bases left in between. The germline V gene encodes CDR1 SNHLY and CDR2 FYNNEI.

This clonotype has only a few counts. V gene TRBV20-1 combines with J gene TRBJ2-7; D gene uncertain. Trimming left V 1 base short and J 4 bases short, with 11 bases between. Germline V gene data show CDR1 as DFQATT and CDR2 as SNEGSKA (reference sequence). The CDR3 is made up of 13 amino acids. CDR3: CSARVGSTYEQYF. The CDR3 DNA reads TGCAGTGCTAGAGTGGGATCCACTTACGAGCAGTACTTC.

The rearrangement uses TRBV29-1 and TRBJ2-7; D call uncertain. The CDR3 is made up of 13 amino acids. V dropped 6 bases and J dropped 4 bases, with 16 bases sitting between them. Germline V CDR1 and CDR2: SQVTM, ANQGSEA. CDR3 DNA: TGCAGCGTCGATGACGGCATGGGATACGAGCAGTACTTC. It encodes CSVDDGMGYEQYF.

This clonotype was seen a few times. The chain combines TRBV3-1 with TRBJ2-2; D uncertain. Germline loops: CDR1 LGHDT, CDR2 YNNKEL (reference sequence). V was clipped by 1 base and J by 6 bases, with 12 bases between them. This CDR3 spans 15 amino acids. The CDR3 region is CASSQAVRWAGELFF. Written as DNA, the CDR3 is TGTGCCAGCAGCCAAGCTGTCAGATGGGCCGGGGAGCTGTTTTTT. Using reference TRBV3-1 and TRBJ2-2 for the parts outside the CDR3, the full variable domain is DTAVSQTPKYLVTQMGNDKSIKCEQNLGHDTMYWYKQDSKKFLKIMFSYNNKELIINETVPNRFSPKSPDKAHLNLHINSLELGDSAVYFCASSQAVRWAGELFFGEGSRLTVL.

The chain is built from TRBV6-2 or TRBV6-3 and TRBJ2-1, with D perhaps TRBD2 (6 bases). There are 15 residues in the CDR3. Germline V CDR1 and CDR2: MNHEY, SVGEGT. V lost 5 bases to trimming and J lost 8 bases, with 19 bases between them. The CDR3: CASSRPGLPLDEQFF. Written as DNA, the CDR3 is TGTGCCAGCAGTCGGCCGGGACTTCCTTTGGATGAGCAGTTCTTC.

This clonotype was seen at least ten times. The rearrangement uses TRBV20-1 and TRBJ2-1; D not resolved. V was trimmed by 3 bases and J by 14 bases, leaving 5 bases between them. Germline V CDR1 and CDR2: DFQATT, SNEGSKA (reference sequence). The CDR3 has 8 residues. CDR3 sequence: CSARGKFF. The CDR3 nucleotides are TGCAGTGCTAGGGGGAAGTTCTTC.

This clonotype was counted only a few times. This rearrangement joins TRBV20-1 to TRBJ2-7, with TRBD1 as a possible D gene (6 bases). Trimming removed 1 base from V and 7 bases from J, with 14 bases in between. This CDR3 comprises 13 residues. The germline V gene encodes CDR1 DFQATT and CDR2 SNEGSKA (reference sequence). The DNA of the CDR3 is TGCAGTGCTAGAGTTGACAGGCAAAAGGAGCAGTACTTC. Translated: CSARVDRQKEQYF.

The sample holds a few counts of this clonotype. The CDR3 spells CASSEYGRGGETQYF. CDR3 in DNA: TGTGCCAGCAGTGAATATGGACGAGGAGGAGAGACCCAGTACTTC. The chain is built from TRBV25-1 and TRBJ2-5; maybe TRBD2 (5 bases). The V end was cut by 0 bases, the J end by 4 bases, with 12 bases between. The CDR3 covers 15 residues. Looked up from germline, CDR1 is MGHDK and CDR2 is SYGVNS.

In its sample, this clonotype was seen a few times. The chain recombines TRBV5-1 with TRBJ2-1; possible D gene TRBD2, 6 bases. The V gene's germline CDR1 is SGHRS and CDR2 YFSETQ. This CDR3 spans 15 amino acids. V was cut by 0 bases and J by 6 bases, with 13 bases left in between. CDR3 nucleotide sequence: TGCGCCAGCAGCTTGGGAAGTCAGCGGGCCAATGAGCAGTTCTTC. Encoded protein: CASSLGSQRANEQFF.

This clonotype was detected only a few times. This sequence joins TRBV11-2 and TRBJ2-2; tentatively, D is TRBD1 (6 bases). V dropped 6 bases and J dropped 2 bases, with 22 bases sitting between them. The CDR3 is 18 amino acids. Germline V gene lookup returns CDR1 SGHAT and CDR2 FQNNGV. Here the CDR3 reads CASSLRGFLSSNTGELFF. The DNA for the CDR3 is TGTGCCAGCAGTCTCAGGGGATTTCTATCCAGTAACACCGGGGAGCTGTTTTTT.

This clonotype was seen only a few times. The V gene is TRBV7-8, the J gene TRBJ2-5; perhaps TRBD2 as D (5 bases). CDR1 is SGHVS and CDR2 is FQNEAQ in the germline V gene. V dropped 1 base and J dropped 5 bases, with 14 bases sitting between them. CDR3 length: 15 amino acids. CDR3 residues: CASSLVSGIEETQYF. In DNA form, the CDR3 reads TGTGCCAGCAGCTTAGTATCCGGGATAGAGGAGACCCAGTACTTC.

This clonotype was seen only a few times. The chain links TRBV20-1 to TRBJ2-3; TRBD1 matches at 8 bases. The trim removed 5 bases at V and 0 bases at J, leaving 7 bases unmatched. Germline V gene data show CDR1 as DFQATT and CDR2 as SNEGSKA (reference sequence). The CDR3 length is 15 residues. The CDR3 sequence: CSAFRTGISTDTQYF. DNA for the CDR3: TGCAGTGCTTTCAGGACAGGGATTAGCACAGATACGCAGTATTTT.

This clonotype came up once. Mismatch with germline at one junction end may stem from a read error. The CDR3 protein is CSSSYRGDPSYNEQFF. CDR3 DNA sequence: TGTTCCAGCAGCTACAGGGGTGACCCTTCCTACAATGAGCAGTTCTTC. The chain links TRBV9 to TRBJ2-1; 7 nucleotides align to TRBD1. The germline V gene encodes CDR1 SGDLS and CDR2 YYNGEE. CDR3 length equals 16 residues.

This clonotype was counted a few times. The chain employs TRBV15 and TRBJ1-4, with 8 bases aligning to TRBD1. Losses at the gene ends were 5 bases for V and 7 bases for J; bases not matched to a gene: 12. The germline V gene has CDR1 LNHNV and CDR2 YYDKDF (reference sequence). CDR3 length: 16 residues. CDR3 sequence (DNA): TGTGCCACCAGCGGCGGATTACAGGGGGTTCTTGAAAAACTGTTTTTT. Translating it yields CATSGGLQGVLEKLFF.

The chain is built from TRBV7-9 and TRBJ2-3, with a possible D match to TRBD1 (6 bases). Germline V gene sequence: CDR1 SEHNR, CDR2 FQNEAQ (reference sequence). Trimming shortened V by 4 bases and J by 0 bases, and 8 bases separated the two germline ends. There are 14 residues in the CDR3. The CDR3 loop is CASSSQGSTDTQYF. In DNA, the CDR3 is TGTGCCAGCAGCTCACAGGGAAGCACAGATACGCAGTATTTT.